Shown below are 18 T cell receptor beta chains from a single sample sequenced in a study of blood T cells in healthy people across ages (dated by TCRdb to between 2014 and 2016). Library preparation used 5' RACE. These reads were obtained on an Illumina HiSeq 2500. A second PCR of about 6 to 11 cycles was performed with a sample-barcoded 5' primer and a J-beta primer mix. In TCRdb, the public reads were trimmed at Q25 with fastp and aligned with MiXCR, with productive beta chains retained. Each CDR3 protein appears once, grouped with its most common genes and DNA. This sample is represented by about 1.6 million distinct CDR3 sequences; approximately 32% of them were singletons. Approximately 11% of the sample is held by the ten biggest clonotypes. Sequencing input: blood. The source of these receptors is a young woman in good health.

The V and J genes are TRBV28 and TRBJ2-7, with no clear D. Germline V gene lookup returns CDR1 MDHEN and CDR2 SYDVKM. V lost 6 bases, J lost 5 bases, and 14 bases lay in between. CDR3 length equals 13 residues. In DNA, the CDR3 is TGTGCCAGCAGCAAGATTACGGGCCACGAGCAGTACTTC. Encoded protein: CASSKITGHEQYF.

The chain uses TRBV6-6 and TRBJ1-4; the D gene is possibly TRBD1 (5 bases). The CDR3 is 15 residues long. Germline CDR1 is MNHNY and CDR2 is SVGAGI (reference sequence). Trimming took 5 bases from V and 5 from J, leaving 15 bases between them. In DNA form, the CDR3 reads TGTGCCAGCAGTCGGCGACAGCCTCAAAATGAAAAACTGTTTTTT. Residues: CASSRRQPQNEKLFF.

This clonotype came up a few times. The chain has TRBV4-1 and TRBJ2-3; D gene ambiguous. The CDR3 runs 14 residues. Germline-derived CDR1 and CDR2 are MGHRA and YSYEKL. V lost 4 bases to trimming and J lost 9 bases, with 17 bases between them. The CDR3 loop is CASSLQTNQDTQYF. CDR3 sequence (DNA): TGCGCCAGCAGCCTCCAGACCAACCAAGACACGCAGTATTTT.

Ten or more counts support this clonotype. The chain employs TRBV29-1 and TRBJ2-3; D is unclear. CDR3 length: 11 residues. CDR1 SQVTM and CDR2 ANQGSEA come from the germline V gene. V lost 7 bases, J lost 8 bases, and 13 bases lay in between. The CDR3 region is CSGLDGATQYF. CDR3 coding DNA: TGCAGCGGACTGGATGGAGCTACGCAGTATTTT.

The genes are TRBV5-1 and TRBJ2-1, with D perhaps given as TRBD1 or TRBD2 (5 bases each). CDR1 is SGHRS, CDR2 YFSETQ, per germline. The CDR3 has 17 amino acids. Trimming removed 0 bases at V and 8 bases at J, with 21 bases between. CDR3: CASSLVGDPDLYDEQFF. The DNA of the CDR3 is TGCGCCAGCAGCTTGGTGGGGGACCCCGACCTCTATGATGAGCAGTTCTTC.

There are many counts of this clonotype. The rearrangement links TRBV29-1 to TRBJ2-7; TRBD1 matches at 8 bases. CDR3 size: 13 residues. V was pared by 7 bases and J by 0 bases, with 5 bases of the junction left unmatched. Germline CDR1 and CDR2: SQVTM and ANQGSEA. The CDR3 sequence is CSGRQGLSYEQYF. As DNA, the CDR3 is TGCAGCGGCAGACAGGGGCTCTCCTACGAGCAGTACTTC.

J is TRBJ1-5 and V is TRBV20-1; D is unresolved. In germline, CDR1 is DFQATT, CDR2 SNEGSKA (reference sequence). V lost 1 base and J 0 bases, leaving 10 bases between the germline ends. The CDR3 is 15 residues long. The DNA of the CDR3 is TGCAGTGCTAGAGCCCCCGGGAGTAGCAATCAGCCCCAGCATTTT. It specifies CSARAPGSSNQPQHF.

This clonotype was counted only a few times. The chain uses TRBV5-4 and TRBJ2-6; D is unresolved. V lost 2 bases and J lost 0, with 6 bases in between. The CDR3 loop spans 15 amino acids. Germline values: CDR1 SGHNT, CDR2 YYREEE (reference sequence). The CDR3 is CASSFVGSGANVLTF. In DNA form, the CDR3 reads TGTGCCAGCAGCTTCGTCGGCTCTGGGGCCAACGTCCTGACTTTC.

The chain is built from TRBV2 and TRBJ2-5; the D gene is possibly TRBD1 (5 bases). This CDR3 has 13 residues. Trimming shortened V by 11 bases and J by 5 bases, and 18 bases separated the two germline ends. Germline V lookup: CDR1 SNHLY, CDR2 FYNNEI. CDR3 protein: CAGDRMGRETQYF. CDR3 DNA sequence: TGTGCCGGCGATAGGATGGGGCGGGAGACCCAGTACTTC.

The chain links TRBV20-1 to TRBJ1-4, with D possibly matching TRBD1 (6 bases). V was cut by 0 bases and J by 7 bases, with 12 bases left in between. The CDR3 has 14 amino acids. Per the germline V gene, CDR1 is DFQATT and CDR2 is SNEGSKA (reference sequence). For the CDR3, the DNA is TGCAGTGCTAGAGATTTGGGGGCTGGTGAAAAACTGTTTTTT. Amino acid sequence: CSARDLGAGEKLFF.

The chain recombines TRBV7-9 with TRBJ1-2, with 9 bases aligning to TRBD1. J lost 4 bases, V lost 6 bases, and 12 bases had no gene match. This CDR3 is 16 amino acids long. Germline V CDR1 and CDR2: SEHNR, FQNEAQ (reference sequence). CDR3 region: CASSTSEQGASYGYTF. The DNA of the CDR3 is TGTGCCAGCAGTACTAGCGAACAGGGGGCCAGCTATGGCTACACCTTC.

This clonotype has only a few counts. This sequence joins TRBV6-5 and TRBJ2-7, with TRBD1 matching 10 bases. The CDR3 runs to 14 residues. The V gene end was trimmed by 5 bases and the J gene end by 5 bases; junction bases not matched to a gene: 6. Germline values: CDR1 MNHEY, CDR2 SVGAGI. The CDR3 DNA follows: TGTGCCAGCAGTACGGGACAGGGGTACGACGAGCAGTACTTC. Translation gives CASSTGQGYDEQYF.

This chain joins TRBV7-8 and TRBJ1-5, with a weak D call TRBD1 (5 bases). The CDR3 runs to 15 residues. Germline CDR1 reads SGHVS; CDR2 reads FQNEAQ. The ends were cut back, 1 base at V and 7 bases at J, with 14 bases in the middle. As DNA, the CDR3 is TGTGCCAGCAGCTTAGGTTCGGGGGTTTTACAGCCCCAGCATTTT. It is translated as CASSLGSGVLQPQHF.

CDR3 amino acids: CASSPALGQGSSGANVLTF. CDR3 nucleotide sequence: TGCGCCAGCAGCCCTGCATTAGGACAGGGGAGCTCTGGGGCCAACGTCCTGACTTTC. The chain joins TRBV5-1 to TRBJ2-6; 9 bases fit TRBD1. V trimming: 4 bases; J trimming: 0 bases; junction bases outside the gene matches: 11. The CDR3 is 19 amino acids. CDR1 is SGHRS, CDR2 YFSETQ, per germline. Based on the CDR3 plus reference TRBV5-1 and TRBJ2-6, the full variable domain is KAGVTQTPRYLIKTRGQQVTLSCSPISGHRSVSWYQQTPGQGLQFLFEYFSETQRNKGNFPGRFSGRQFSNSRSEMNVSTLELGDSALYLCASSPALGQGSSGANVLTFGAGSRLTVL.

V usage is TRBV5-1 and J usage is TRBJ2-7; no definite D call. The CDR3 totals 14 residues. Trimming took off 0 bases at V and 0 bases at J, with 7 bases between the two ends. Germline V CDR1 and CDR2: SGHRS, YFSETQ. CDR3 bases: TGCGCCAGCAGCTTGGACAGACCCTCCTACGAGCAGTACTTC. It translates to CASSLDRPSYEQYF.

This clonotype was counted between two and nine times. A read error may be the cause here, since a much bigger clone is one base away. The chain joins TRBV30 to TRBJ1-3, with D perhaps TRBD1 (6 bases). The V gene's germline CDR1 is GTSNPN and CDR2 SVGIG (reference sequence). The CDR3 is made up of 13 amino acids. CDR3 DNA sequence: TGTGCCTGGAGTGTACAGGGAGGAAACACCGTATATTTT. Translated, it gives CAWSVQGGNTVYF. Combining the CDR3 with reference TRBV30 and TRBJ1-3 gives the whole variable domain SQTIHQWPATLVQPVGSPLSLECTVEGTSNPNLYWYRQAAGRGLQLLFYSVGIGQISSEVPQNLSASRPQDRQFILSSKKLLLSDSGFYLCAWSVQGGNTVYFGEGSWLTVV.

This clonotype came up many times. V is TRBV15 and J is TRBJ2-7, with D tentatively TRBD2 (7 bases). Trimming left V 1 base short and J 1 base short, with 11 bases between. The germline V gene has CDR1 LNHNV and CDR2 YYDKDF (reference sequence). The CDR3 contains 15 residues. CDR3 bases: TGTGCCACCAGCAGAGTCGGGGGGCCTTCCTACGAGCAGTACTTC. Its translation is CATSRVGGPSYEQYF.

Only a few counts were recorded for this clonotype. The CDR3 sequence is CAGPRHSQGDEQFF. DNA of the CDR3: TGTGCCGGCCCACGCCACAGTCAAGGGGATGAGCAGTTCTTC. The V and J genes are TRBV30 and TRBJ2-1, with D possibly being TRBD1 (5 bases). Germline V gene sequence: CDR1 GTSNPN, CDR2 SVGIG (reference sequence). V gave up 8 bases and J gave up 8 bases, with 22 bases separating them. This CDR3 contains 14 residues.